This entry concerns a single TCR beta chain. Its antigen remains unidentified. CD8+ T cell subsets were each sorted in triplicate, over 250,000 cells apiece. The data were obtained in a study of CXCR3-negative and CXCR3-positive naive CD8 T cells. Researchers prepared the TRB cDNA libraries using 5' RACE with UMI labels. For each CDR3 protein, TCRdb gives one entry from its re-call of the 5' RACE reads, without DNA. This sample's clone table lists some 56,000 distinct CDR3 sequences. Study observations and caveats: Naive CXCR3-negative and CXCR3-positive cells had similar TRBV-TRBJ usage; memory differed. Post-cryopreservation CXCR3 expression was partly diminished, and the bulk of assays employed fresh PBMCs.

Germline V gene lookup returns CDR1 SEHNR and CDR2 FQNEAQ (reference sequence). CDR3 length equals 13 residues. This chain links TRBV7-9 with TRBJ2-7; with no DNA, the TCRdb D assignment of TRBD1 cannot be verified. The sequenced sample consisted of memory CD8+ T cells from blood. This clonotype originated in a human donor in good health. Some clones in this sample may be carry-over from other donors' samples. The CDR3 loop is CASSWDSSYEQYF.